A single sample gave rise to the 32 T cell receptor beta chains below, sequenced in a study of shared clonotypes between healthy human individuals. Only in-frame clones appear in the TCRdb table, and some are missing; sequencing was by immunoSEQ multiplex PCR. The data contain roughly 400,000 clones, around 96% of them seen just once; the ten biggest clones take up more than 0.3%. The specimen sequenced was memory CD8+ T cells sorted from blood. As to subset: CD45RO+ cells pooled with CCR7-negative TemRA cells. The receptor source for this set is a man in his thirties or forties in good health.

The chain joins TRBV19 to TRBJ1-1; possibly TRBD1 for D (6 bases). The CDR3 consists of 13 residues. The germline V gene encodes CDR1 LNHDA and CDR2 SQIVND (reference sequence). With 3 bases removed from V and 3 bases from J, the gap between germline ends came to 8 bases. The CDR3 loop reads CASSMNRDTEAFF. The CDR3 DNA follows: TGTGCCAGTAGTATGAACAGGGACACTGAAGCTTTCTTT.

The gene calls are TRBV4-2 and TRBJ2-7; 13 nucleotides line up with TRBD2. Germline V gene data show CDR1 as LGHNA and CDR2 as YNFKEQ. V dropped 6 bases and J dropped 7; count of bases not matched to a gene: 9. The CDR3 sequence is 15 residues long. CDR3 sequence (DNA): TGTGCCAGCAGTCTCGGACTAGCGGGAGTTCGGGAGCAGTACTTC. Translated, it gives CASSLGLAGVREQYF.

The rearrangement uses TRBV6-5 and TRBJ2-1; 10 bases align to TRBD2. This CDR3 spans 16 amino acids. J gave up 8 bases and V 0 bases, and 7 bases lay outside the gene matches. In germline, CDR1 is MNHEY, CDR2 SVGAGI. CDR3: CASSYSTASGSYEQFF. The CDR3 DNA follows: TGTGCCAGCAGTTACTCGACGGCTAGCGGGAGCTATGAGCAGTTCTTC.

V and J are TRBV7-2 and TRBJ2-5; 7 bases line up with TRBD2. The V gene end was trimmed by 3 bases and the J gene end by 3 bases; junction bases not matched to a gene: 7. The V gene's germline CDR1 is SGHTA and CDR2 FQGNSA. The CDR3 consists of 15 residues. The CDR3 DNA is TGTGCCAGCAGCTTGACACTCGGACTAGAAGAGACCCAGTACTTC. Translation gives CASSLTLGLEETQYF.

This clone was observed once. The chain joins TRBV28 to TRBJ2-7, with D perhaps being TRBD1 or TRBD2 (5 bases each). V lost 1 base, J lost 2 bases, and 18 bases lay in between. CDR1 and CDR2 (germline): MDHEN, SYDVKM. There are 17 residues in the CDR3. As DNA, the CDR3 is TGTGCCAGCAGTTTATCCCAATCTGGGACGCGGCCCTACGAGCAGTACTTC. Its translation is CASSLSQSGTRPYEQYF.

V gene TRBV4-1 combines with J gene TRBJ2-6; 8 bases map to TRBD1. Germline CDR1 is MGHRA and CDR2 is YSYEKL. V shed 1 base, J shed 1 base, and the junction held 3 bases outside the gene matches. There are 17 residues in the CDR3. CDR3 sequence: CASSQAGGASGANVLTF. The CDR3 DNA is TGCGCCAGCAGCCAAGCAGGGGGCGCGTCTGGGGCCAACGTCCTGACTTTC.

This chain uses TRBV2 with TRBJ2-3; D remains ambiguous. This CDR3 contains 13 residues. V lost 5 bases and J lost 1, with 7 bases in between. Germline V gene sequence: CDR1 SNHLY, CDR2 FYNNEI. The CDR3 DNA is TGTGCCAGCAGTCTAGAGGGCACAGATACGCAGTATTTT. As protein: CASSLEGTDTQYF. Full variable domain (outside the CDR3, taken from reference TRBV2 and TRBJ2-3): EPEVTQTPSHQVTQMGQEVILRCVPISNHLYFYWYRQILGQKVEFLVSFYNNEISEKSEIFDDQFSVERPDGSNFTLKIRSTKLEDSAMYFCASSLEGTDTQYFGPGTRLTVL.

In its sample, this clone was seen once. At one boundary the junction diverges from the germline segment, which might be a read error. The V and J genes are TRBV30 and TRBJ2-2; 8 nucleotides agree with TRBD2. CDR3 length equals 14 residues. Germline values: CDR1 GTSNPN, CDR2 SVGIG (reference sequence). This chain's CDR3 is CAWRNGRADRGAVF. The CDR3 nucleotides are TGTGCCTGGAGGAACGGGAGGGCCGATCGGGGAGCTGTTTTT.

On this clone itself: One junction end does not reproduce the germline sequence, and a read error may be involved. The DNA of the CDR3 is TGTGCCAGCAGCTCTAATGTCCCCAGCTCGGGCTCCTACGAGCAGTGCTTC. Residues: CASSSNVPSSGSYEQCF. The chain recombines TRBV7-3 with TRBJ2-7; D not certain. Germline V gene sequence: CDR1 SGHTA, CDR2 FQGTGA. CDR3 length equals 17 residues.

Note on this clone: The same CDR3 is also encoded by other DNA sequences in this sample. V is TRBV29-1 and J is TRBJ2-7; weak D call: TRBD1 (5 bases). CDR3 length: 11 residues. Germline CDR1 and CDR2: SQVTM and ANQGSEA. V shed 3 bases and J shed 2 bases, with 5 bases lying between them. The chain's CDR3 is CSVEDTYEQYF. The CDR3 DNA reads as TGCAGCGTTGAGGACACCTACGAGCAGTACTTC.

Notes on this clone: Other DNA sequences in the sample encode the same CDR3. CDR3 DNA sequence: TGCAGTGCTAGAGGGACGGAAGCTTTCTTT. This translates into CSARGTEAFF. The chain couples TRBV20-1 to TRBJ1-1; unclear D gene. Germline V gene data show CDR1 as DFQATT and CDR2 as SNEGSKA (reference sequence). The germline V and J ends were trimmed by 1 base and 8 bases, with 5 bases remaining between them. The CDR3 runs to 10 residues.

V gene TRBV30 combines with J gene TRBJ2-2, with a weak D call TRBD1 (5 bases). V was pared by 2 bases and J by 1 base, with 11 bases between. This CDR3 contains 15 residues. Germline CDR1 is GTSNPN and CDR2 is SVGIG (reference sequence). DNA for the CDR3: TGTGCCTGGAGTATCGGACACTTGAACACCGGGGAGCTGTTTTTT. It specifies CAWSIGHLNTGELFF.

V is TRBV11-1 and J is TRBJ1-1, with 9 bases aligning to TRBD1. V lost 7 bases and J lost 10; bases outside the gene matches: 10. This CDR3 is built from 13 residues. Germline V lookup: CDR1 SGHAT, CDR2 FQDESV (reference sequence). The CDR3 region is CASTGTGPSGAFF. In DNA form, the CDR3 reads TGTGCCAGCACCGGGACAGGGCCTTCCGGAGCTTTCTTT.

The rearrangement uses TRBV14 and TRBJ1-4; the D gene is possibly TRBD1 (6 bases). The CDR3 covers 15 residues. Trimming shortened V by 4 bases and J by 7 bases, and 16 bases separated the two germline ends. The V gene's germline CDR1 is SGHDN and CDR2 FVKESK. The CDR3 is CASSPRGRGVEKLFF. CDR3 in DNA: TGTGCCAGCAGCCCTCGGGGCAGGGGTGTTGAAAAACTGTTTTTT.

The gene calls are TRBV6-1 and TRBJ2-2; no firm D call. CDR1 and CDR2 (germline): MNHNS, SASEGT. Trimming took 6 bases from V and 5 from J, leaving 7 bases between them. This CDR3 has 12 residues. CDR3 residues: CASRVGTGELFF. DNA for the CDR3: TGTGCCAGCAGGGTAGGAACCGGGGAGCTGTTTTTT.

The DNA for the CDR3 is TGTGCCAGTAGTATCCCGGGGAACATTCAGTACTTC. Its protein product is CASSIPGNIQYF. This chain uses TRBV19 with TRBJ2-4, with D perhaps matching TRBD2 (5 bases). The germline CDR1 and CDR2 sequences are LNHDA and SQIVND (reference sequence). CDR3 length: 12 residues. Trimming left V 3 bases short and J 7 bases short, with 7 bases between.

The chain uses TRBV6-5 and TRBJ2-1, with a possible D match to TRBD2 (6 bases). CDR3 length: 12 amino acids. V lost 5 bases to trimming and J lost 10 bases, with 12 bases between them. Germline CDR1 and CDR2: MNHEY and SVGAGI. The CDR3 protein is CASSISGYEQFF. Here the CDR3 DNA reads TGTGCCAGCAGTATTAGCGGCTACGAGCAGTTCTTC.

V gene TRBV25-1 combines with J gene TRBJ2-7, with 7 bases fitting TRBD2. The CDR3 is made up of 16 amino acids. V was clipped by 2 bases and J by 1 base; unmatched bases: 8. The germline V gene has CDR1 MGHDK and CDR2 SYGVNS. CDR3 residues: CASSERFKRGSYEQYF. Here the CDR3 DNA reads TGTGCCAGCAGTGAACGGTTTAAGCGGGGATCCTACGAGCAGTACTTC.

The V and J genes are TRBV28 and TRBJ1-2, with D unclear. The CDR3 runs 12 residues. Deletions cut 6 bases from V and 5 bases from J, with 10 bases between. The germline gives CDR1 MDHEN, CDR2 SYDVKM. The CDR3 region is CASSPHRYGYTF. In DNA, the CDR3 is TGTGCCAGCAGCCCCCATAGGTATGGCTACACCTTC.

The CDR3 nucleotides are TGTGCCAGCAGCTTAGGGGTCGGACAGGGGACTTCCTACGAGCAGTACTTC. Protein: CASSLGVGQGTSYEQYF. The rearrangement links TRBV11-2 to TRBJ2-7; TRBD1 agrees at 9 bases. There are 17 residues in the CDR3. Germline V gene data show CDR1 as SGHAT and CDR2 as FQNNGV. The J segment lost 1 base and the V segment lost 1 base, leaving 8 bases of the junction unmatched.

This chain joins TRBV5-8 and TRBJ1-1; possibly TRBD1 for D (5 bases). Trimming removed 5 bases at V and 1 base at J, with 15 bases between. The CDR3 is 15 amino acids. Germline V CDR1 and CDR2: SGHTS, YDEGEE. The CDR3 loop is CASRSTGEGNTEAFF. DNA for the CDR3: TGTGCCAGCAGATCGACGGGGGAGGGGAACACTGAAGCTTTCTTT. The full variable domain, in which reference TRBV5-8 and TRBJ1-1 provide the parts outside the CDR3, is EAGVTQSPTHLIKTRGQQATLRCSPISGHTSVYWYQQALGLGLQFLLWYDEGEERNRGNFPPRFSGRQFPNYSSELNVNALELEDSALYLCASRSTGEGNTEAFFGQGTRLTVV.

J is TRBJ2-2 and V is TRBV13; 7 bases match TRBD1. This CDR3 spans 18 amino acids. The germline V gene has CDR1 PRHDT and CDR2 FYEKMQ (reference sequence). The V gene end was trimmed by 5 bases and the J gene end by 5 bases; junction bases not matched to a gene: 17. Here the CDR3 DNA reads TGTGCCAGCAGCCCAGGGACAGAAACCTCCTGGGGGACCGGGGAGCTGTTTTTT. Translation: CASSPGTETSWGTGELFF.

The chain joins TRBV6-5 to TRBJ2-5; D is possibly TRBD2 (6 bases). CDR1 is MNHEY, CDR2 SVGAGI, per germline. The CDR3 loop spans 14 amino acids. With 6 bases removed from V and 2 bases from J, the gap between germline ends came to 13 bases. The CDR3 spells CASSPLARQETQYF. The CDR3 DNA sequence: TGTGCCAGCAGCCCCCTAGCGAGGCAAGAGACCCAGTACTTC.

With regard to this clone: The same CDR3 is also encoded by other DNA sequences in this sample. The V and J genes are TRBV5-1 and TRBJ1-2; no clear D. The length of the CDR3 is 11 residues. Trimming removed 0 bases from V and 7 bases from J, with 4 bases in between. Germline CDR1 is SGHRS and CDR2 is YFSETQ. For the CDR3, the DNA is TGCGCCAGCAGCTTGGCGGGTGGCTACACCTTC. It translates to CASSLAGGYTF. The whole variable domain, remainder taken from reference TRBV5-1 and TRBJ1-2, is KAGVTQTPRYLIKTRGQQVTLSCSPISGHRSVSWYQQTPGQGLQFLFEYFSETQRNKGNFPGRFSGRQFSNSRSEMNVSTLELGDSALYLCASSLAGGYTFGSGTRLTVV.

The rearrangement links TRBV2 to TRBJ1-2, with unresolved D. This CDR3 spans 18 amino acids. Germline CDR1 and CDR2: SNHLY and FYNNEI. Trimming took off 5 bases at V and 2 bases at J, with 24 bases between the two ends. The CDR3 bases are TGTGCCAGCAGTCCAGCTCGGGCACAGATACTCCACAACTATGGCTACACCTTC. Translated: CASSPARAQILHNYGYTF.

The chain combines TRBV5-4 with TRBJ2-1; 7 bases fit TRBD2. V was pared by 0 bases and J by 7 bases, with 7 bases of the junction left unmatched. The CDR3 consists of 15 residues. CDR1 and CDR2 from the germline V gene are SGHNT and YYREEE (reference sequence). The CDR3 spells CASSLGAGVGNEQFF. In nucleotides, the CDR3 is TGTGCCAGCAGCTTGGGGGCGGGAGTGGGGAATGAGCAGTTCTTC.

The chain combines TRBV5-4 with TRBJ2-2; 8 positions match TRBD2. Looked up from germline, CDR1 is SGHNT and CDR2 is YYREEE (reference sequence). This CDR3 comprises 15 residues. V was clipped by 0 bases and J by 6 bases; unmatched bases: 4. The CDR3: CASSLGPAGAGELFF. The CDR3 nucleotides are TGTGCCAGCAGCTTGGGGCCAGCGGGGGCCGGGGAGCTGTTTTTT. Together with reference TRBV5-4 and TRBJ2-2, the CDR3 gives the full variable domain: ETGVTQSPTHLIKTRGQQVTLRCSSQSGHNTVSWYQQALGQGPQFIFQYYREEENGRGNFPPRFSGLQFPNYSSELNVNALELDDSALYLCASSLGPAGAGELFFGEGSRLTVL.

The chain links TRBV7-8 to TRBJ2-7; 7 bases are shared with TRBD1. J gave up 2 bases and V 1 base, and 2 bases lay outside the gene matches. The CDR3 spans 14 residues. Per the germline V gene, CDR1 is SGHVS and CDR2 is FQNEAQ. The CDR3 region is CASSLVGGTYEQYF. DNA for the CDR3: TGTGCCAGCAGCTTAGTAGGGGGCACCTACGAGCAGTACTTC.

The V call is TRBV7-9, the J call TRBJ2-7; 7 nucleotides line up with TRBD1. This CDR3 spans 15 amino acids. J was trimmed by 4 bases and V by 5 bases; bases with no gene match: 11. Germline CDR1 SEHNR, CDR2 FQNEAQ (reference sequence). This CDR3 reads CASSPLQGSLYEQYF. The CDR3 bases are TGTGCCAGCAGCCCATTACAGGGGTCCCTTTACGAGCAGTACTTC.

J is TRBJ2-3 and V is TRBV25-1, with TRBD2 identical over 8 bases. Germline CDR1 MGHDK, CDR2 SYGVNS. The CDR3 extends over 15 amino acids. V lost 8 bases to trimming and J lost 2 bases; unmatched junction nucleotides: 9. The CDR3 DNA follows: TGTGCCAGCGGCCAGCGGGAGCGTTTCACAGATACGCAGTATTTT. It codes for CASGQRERFTDTQYF.

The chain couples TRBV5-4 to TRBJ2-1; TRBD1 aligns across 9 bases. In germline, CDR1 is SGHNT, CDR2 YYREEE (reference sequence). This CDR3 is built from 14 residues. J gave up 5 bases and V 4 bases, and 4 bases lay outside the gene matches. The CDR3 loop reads CASSGRDRDNEQFF. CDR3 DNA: TGTGCCAGCAGCGGCCGGGACAGGGACAATGAGCAGTTCTTC.

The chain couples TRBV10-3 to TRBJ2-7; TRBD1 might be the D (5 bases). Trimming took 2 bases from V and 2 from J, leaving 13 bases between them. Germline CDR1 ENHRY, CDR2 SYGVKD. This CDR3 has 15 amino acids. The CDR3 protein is CAISEPTTDTYEQYF. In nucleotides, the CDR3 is TGTGCCATCAGTGAGCCAACGACAGACACCTACGAGCAGTACTTC.